This is a list of T cell receptor beta chains from one sample in a study of cytomegalovirus exposure and HLA in healthy donors. The table came from immunoSEQ multiplex PCR; TCRdb's copy has only in-frame clones and leaves some out. The table records 130,000 or so clones, 70% to 90% of them present only once. The sample was PBMCs. The receptors come from a woman in her forties in good health and CMV-seronegative. The CDR3 runs from the conserved cysteine through the conserved F or W. Each record gives: CDR3 protein, CDR3 DNA, clone size, D gene, J gene, V gene. The D gene is left open where the match is weak. Clone size is shown for a subset of rows, as once, few, many or a class of expanded clone.

cdr3_aa: CASSRGQGWEKLFF
cdr3_nt: TGTGCCAGCAGTCGTGGACAGGGCTGGGAAAAACTGTTTTTT
clone_size: few
d_call: TRBD1
j_call: TRBJ1-4
v_call: TRBV6-6

cdr3_aa: CASSQQGMNTEAFF
cdr3_nt: TGTGCCAGCAGCCAACAGGGGATGAACACTGAAGCTTTCTTT
clone_size: .
d_call: .
j_call: TRBJ1-1
v_call: TRBV16

cdr3_aa: CASSLGTGNYGYTF
cdr3_nt: TGTGCCAGCAGCCTGGGGACAGGGAACTATGGCTACACCTTC
clone_size: once
d_call: TRBD1
j_call: TRBJ1-2
v_call: TRBV14

cdr3_aa: CASSLGTGVYEQYF
cdr3_nt: TGCGCCAGCAGCTTGGGGACGGGAGTCTACGAGCAGTACTTC
clone_size: .
d_call: .
j_call: TRBJ2-7
v_call: TRBV5-1

cdr3_aa: CASTPQPSGNEQFF
cdr3_nt: TGTGCCAGCACCCCCCAGCCTAGCGGGAATGAGCAGTTCTTC
clone_size: .
d_call: TRBD2
j_call: TRBJ2-1
v_call: TRBV9

cdr3_aa: CASSQTSGRGYEQYF
cdr3_nt: TGCGCCAGCAGTCAAACTAGCGGGAGGGGGTACGAGCAGTACTTC
clone_size: .
d_call: TRBD2
j_call: TRBJ2-7
v_call: TRBV10-2

cdr3_aa: CSSSLEVNYGYTF
cdr3_nt: TGTTCCAGCAGCTTGGAGGTTAACTATGGCTACACCTTC
clone_size: .
d_call: .
j_call: TRBJ1-2
v_call: TRBV7-9

cdr3_aa: CASSSGRGGPTDTQYF
cdr3_nt: TGTGCCAGCAGCTCGGGGAGGGGTGGTCCCACAGATACGCAGTATTTT
clone_size: .
d_call: TRBD2
j_call: TRBJ2-3
v_call: TRBV11-3

cdr3_aa: CASRRAGASTDTQYF
cdr3_nt: TGTGCCAGCAGAAGAGCGGGAGCTAGCACAGATACGCAGTATTTT
clone_size: .
d_call: TRBD2
j_call: TRBJ2-3
v_call: TRBV6-1

cdr3_aa: CASSGSTGGYQPQHF
cdr3_nt: TGTGCCAGCAGTGGGTCGACAGGGGGCTATCAGCCCCAGCATTTT
clone_size: once
d_call: TRBD1
j_call: TRBJ1-5
v_call: TRBV2

cdr3_aa: CARSLSPGLGGELFF
cdr3_nt: TGTGCCCGATCTTTATCCCCCGGGTTGGGCGGGGAGCTGTTTTTT
clone_size: .
d_call: .
j_call: TRBJ2-2
v_call: TRBV30

cdr3_aa: CSSSLVLGGRETQYF
cdr3_nt: TGTTCCAGCAGCTTAGTTCTGGGAGGGCGCGAGACCCAGTACTTC
clone_size: .
d_call: TRBD2
j_call: TRBJ2-5
v_call: TRBV7-9

cdr3_aa: CASLGSQETQYF
cdr3_nt: TGTGCCAGCTTGGGCTCCCAAGAGACCCAGTACTTC
clone_size: few
d_call: .
j_call: TRBJ2-5
v_call: TRBV7-9

cdr3_aa: CASSLSSGSTQTQYF
cdr3_nt: TGTGCCAGCAGTTTATCGAGCGGGAGCACCCAGACCCAGTACTTC
clone_size: once
d_call: TRBD2
j_call: TRBJ2-5
v_call: TRBV27

cdr3_aa: CASSFGAFNEQFF
cdr3_nt: TGTGCCAGCAGCTTTGGGGCCTTTAATGAGCAGTTCTTC
clone_size: .
d_call: .
j_call: TRBJ2-1
v_call: TRBV7-8

cdr3_aa: CASSLGLAGGTDTQYF
cdr3_nt: TGTGCCAGCAGCTTAGGCCTAGCGGGAGGCACAGATACGCAGTATTTT
clone_size: once
d_call: TRBD2
j_call: TRBJ2-3
v_call: TRBV11-3

cdr3_aa: CASSYEGTQYF
cdr3_nt: TGTGCCAGCAGTTATGAGGGGACCCAGTACTTC
clone_size: .
d_call: .
j_call: TRBJ2-5
v_call: TRBV6-6

cdr3_aa: CASSSRGPDTQYF
cdr3_nt: TGTGCCAGCAGTTCCAGGGGCCCAGATACGCAGTATTTT
clone_size: .
d_call: .
j_call: TRBJ2-3
v_call: TRBV28

cdr3_aa: CASSLHITTSMPGELFF
cdr3_nt: TGTGCCAGCAGCTTACACATAACGACTAGCATGCCCGGGGAGCTGTTTTTT
clone_size: .
d_call: TRBD2
j_call: TRBJ2-2
v_call: TRBV7-2

cdr3_aa: CASRGEDRGARGYTF
cdr3_nt: TGTGCCAGCAGGGGCGAGGACAGGGGTGCTCGGGGCTACACCTTC
clone_size: .
d_call: TRBD1
j_call: TRBJ1-2
v_call: TRBV27

cdr3_aa: CASSYRGRADETQYF
cdr3_nt: TGTGCCAGCAGTTACCGCGGGAGGGCCGATGAGACCCAGTACTTC
clone_size: .
d_call: TRBD2
j_call: TRBJ2-5
v_call: TRBV6-5

cdr3_aa: CASSPGDRADYGYTF
cdr3_nt: TGTGCCAGCAGCCCTGGGGACAGGGCCGACTATGGCTACACCTTC
clone_size: .
d_call: TRBD1
j_call: TRBJ1-2
v_call: TRBV7-9

cdr3_aa: CASSHLRRQETQYF
cdr3_nt: TGCGCCAGCAGCCACCTTCGTCGGCAAGAGACCCAGTACTTC
clone_size: .
d_call: .
j_call: TRBJ2-5
v_call: TRBV4-1

cdr3_aa: CASSYSGWDTGELFF
cdr3_nt: TGTGCCAGCAGTTACTCGGGCTGGGACACCGGGGAGCTGTTTTTT
clone_size: .
d_call: .
j_call: TRBJ2-2
v_call: TRBV6-5

cdr3_aa: CASRARVASYEQYF
cdr3_nt: TGTGCCAGCAGGGCCCGCGTAGCGTCCTACGAGCAGTACTTC
clone_size: .
d_call: .
j_call: TRBJ2-7
v_call: TRBV6-5

cdr3_aa: CASSLTQGSGYTF
cdr3_nt: TGTGCCAGCAGCTTGACCCAGGGGTCGGGCTACACCTTC
clone_size: few
d_call: .
j_call: TRBJ1-2
v_call: TRBV5-6

cdr3_aa: CSVGVASGMDEQFF
cdr3_nt: TGCAGCGTTGGTGTGGCTAGCGGGATGGATGAGCAGTTCTTC
clone_size: .
d_call: TRBD2
j_call: TRBJ2-1
v_call: TRBV29-1

cdr3_aa: CASSPGTGTATYEQYF
cdr3_nt: TGTGCCAGCTCACCAGGCACCGGGACAGCCACCTACGAGCAGTACTTC
clone_size: .
d_call: TRBD1
j_call: TRBJ2-7
v_call: TRBV18